The 26 T cell receptor beta chains below were found in one sample sequenced in a study of cytomegalovirus exposure and HLA in healthy donors. PCR involved 60 Vbeta and 13 Jbeta primers. Profiled with immunoSEQ multiplex PCR; TCRdb holds only in-frame clones, not every one. The sample yields around 100,000 clones, roughly 71% seen once. The sample comprised PBMCs. These receptor sequences come from a young man in good health and CMV-seropositive.

The chain couples TRBV4-1 to TRBJ1-4, with 9 bases matching TRBD1. The CDR3 covers 16 residues. From germline, CDR1 is MGHRA and CDR2 YSYEKL. V lost 2 bases to trimming and J lost 8 bases; unmatched junction nucleotides: 9. CDR3 coding DNA: TGCGCCAGCAGCCAATACTCCGGGACAGGGCTAGAAAAACTGTTTTTT. It specifies CASSQYSGTGLEKLFF.

This clone was seen more than once but under ten times. V usage is TRBV6-1 and J usage is TRBJ1-1; D ambiguous. CDR1 MNHNS and CDR2 SASEGT come from the germline V gene. V lost 8 bases and J lost 1, with 11 bases in between. This CDR3 has 13 residues. The CDR3 bases are TGTGCCAGCCGCCCCCAGGAGAACACTGAAGCTTTCTTT. This sequence encodes CASRPQENTEAFF.

This clone was observed once. The chain uses TRBV2 and TRBJ2-3; 7 nucleotides line up with TRBD2. Germline loops: CDR1 SNHLY, CDR2 FYNNEI. CDR3 length equals 13 residues. Losses at the gene ends were 8 bases for V and 1 base for J; bases not matched to a gene: 3. CDR3 region: CASLGGGTDTQYF. The CDR3 nucleotides are TGTGCCAGCCTGGGGGGGGGCACAGATACGCAGTATTTT.

This chain joins TRBV15 and TRBJ2-2; a possible D gene is TRBD1 (6 bases). Looked up from germline, CDR1 is LNHNV and CDR2 is YYDKDF (reference sequence). Trimming left V 6 bases short and J 3 bases short, with 17 bases between. The CDR3 has 16 residues. CDR3 sequence reads: CATSPGVDSYTGELFF. The CDR3 DNA follows: TGTGCCACCAGTCCTGGAGTGGACAGCTACACCGGGGAGCTGTTTTTT.

In this sample, this clone turned up once. The genes are TRBV18 and TRBJ2-1, with 7 bases aligning to TRBD1. V shed 3 bases and J 4 bases; nucleotides not matched to a gene: 0. This CDR3 is built from 13 residues. Germline CDR1 reads KGHSH; CDR2 reads LQKENI. CDR3 nucleotide sequence: TGTGCCAGCTCACCGGACAGGTACAATGAGCAGTTCTTC. Protein product: CASSPDRYNEQFF.

CDR3 region: CASSPGAGLALSSYNEQFF. The CDR3 DNA follows: TGTGCCAGCAGCCCTGGGGCAGGCCTTGCCTTAAGCTCCTACAATGAGCAGTTCTTC. This chain uses TRBV9 with TRBJ2-1; D is possibly TRBD1 (5 bases). Germline-derived CDR1 and CDR2 are SGDLS and YYNGEE. Trimming shortened V by 4 bases and J by 0 bases, and 23 bases separated the two germline ends. CDR3 length: 19 amino acids.

This clone was detected only once. This chain links TRBV27 with TRBJ2-7, with TRBD2 identical over 7 bases. CDR3 length: 15 residues. Germline trimming cut 1 base from V and 7 bases from J; bases unmatched to any gene: 10. Germline V gives CDR1 MNHEY, CDR2 SMNVEV (reference sequence). The CDR3 sequence is CASSLFSASGGEQYF. CDR3 coding DNA: TGTGCCAGCAGTTTATTCTCGGCTAGCGGTGGGGAGCAGTACTTC.

This chain joins TRBV21-1 and TRBJ2-3; the table's TRBD2 call for D was not verified on the DNA. TRBV21-1 is a known pseudogene. The CDR3 length is 16 residues. CDR3 in amino acids: CASSNNSGGATDTQYF. The CDR3 DNA reads as TGTGCCAGCAGCAACAACAGCGGGGGGGCGACAGATACGCAGTATTTT.

The chain carries TRBV10-3 and TRBJ1-3, with a possible D match to TRBD1 (5 bases). The V end was cut by 0 bases, the J end by 5 bases, with 8 bases between. CDR3 length: 14 amino acids. Germline V gene data show CDR1 as ENHRY and CDR2 as SYGVKD. The CDR3 nucleotides read TGTGCCATCAGTGAGTCAGACAGTCGAAACACCATATATTTT. The encoded protein is CAISESDSRNTIYF.

The chain is built from TRBV5-4 and TRBJ2-1, with TRBD2 matching over 8 bases. The CDR3 extends over 17 amino acids. Germline V gene data show CDR1 as SGHNT and CDR2 as YYREEE (reference sequence). Trimming took 4 bases from V and 2 from J; bases not matched to a gene: 11. DNA of the CDR3: TGTGCCAGCAGCCAACGAGGTGCGGGGGGACCCTACAATGAGCAGTTCTTC. Translation: CASSQRGAGGPYNEQFF.

In the case of this clone: In the same sample, other DNA sequences code for this CDR3. The chain joins TRBV20-1 to TRBJ2-5, with D hard to call. In germline, CDR1 is DFQATT, CDR2 SNEGSKA (reference sequence). V was trimmed by 2 bases and J by 5 bases, leaving 6 bases between them. This CDR3 has 11 residues. CDR3 loop: CSARPLETQYF. The DNA of the CDR3 is TGCAGTGCTAGACCTTTGGAGACCCAGTACTTC.

The chain uses TRBV27 and TRBJ2-7; 7 bases align to TRBD1. The germline CDR1 and CDR2 sequences are MNHEY and SMNVEV (reference sequence). The CDR3 is 12 residues long. V gave up 6 bases and J gave up 5 bases; unmatched junction bases: 4. This chain's CDR3 is CASRAGGHEQYF. The CDR3, as DNA: TGTGCCAGCAGAGCAGGGGGTCACGAGCAGTACTTC.

This clone was observed a handful of times. The chain has TRBV4-1 and TRBJ2-1; 7 nucleotides agree with TRBD1. Germline V gene data show CDR1 as MGHRA and CDR2 as YSYEKL. V lost 4 bases and J lost 3; bases outside the gene matches: 9. The CDR3 spans 16 residues. This CDR3 is CASSRGKDRSYNEQFF. The CDR3 nucleotides are TGCGCCAGCAGCCGGGGGAAGGACAGGAGCTACAATGAGCAGTTCTTC.

This clone occurred a few times. The V call is TRBV7-9, the J call TRBJ2-5; the match to TRBD2 covers 11 bases. Germline lookup yields CDR1 SEHNR and CDR2 FQNEAQ (reference sequence). This CDR3 contains 16 residues. V lost 0 bases, J lost 5 bases, and 5 bases stayed unmatched. CDR3 sequence (DNA): TGTGCCAGCAGCTTAGCTAGCGGGGGGGCTGTGGAGACCCAGTACTTC. Its protein is CASSLASGGAVETQYF. The whole variable domain, filled in from reference TRBV7-9 and TRBJ2-5, reads DTGVSQNPRHKITKRGQNVTFRCDPISEHNRLYWYRQTLGQGPEFLTYFQNEAQLEKSRLLSDRFSAERPKGSFSTLEIQRTEQGDSAMYLCASSLASGGAVETQYFGPGTRLLVL.

In its sample, this clone was seen a few times. The chain employs TRBV20-1 and TRBJ2-7; no clear D. This CDR3 comprises 11 residues. The germline V gene has CDR1 DFQATT and CDR2 SNEGSKA (reference sequence). V shed 4 bases and J shed 2 bases, with 6 bases lying between them. The CDR3 reads CSAITAYEQYF. The DNA for the CDR3 is TGCAGTGCTATCACAGCCTACGAGCAGTACTTC.

The rearrangement joins TRBV5-4 to TRBJ1-2; weak D call: TRBD1 (6 bases). Per the germline V gene, CDR1 is SGHNT and CDR2 is YYREEE (reference sequence). Trimming took 5 bases from V and 4 from J, leaving 18 bases between them. The CDR3 runs to 15 residues. In nucleotides, the CDR3 is TGTGCCAGCAGGGCTCAGGGGCGTGATGTCTATGGCTACACCTTC. The encoded protein is CASRAQGRDVYGYTF.

This chain joins TRBV11-3 and TRBJ2-7; the match to TRBD1 covers 8 bases. The germline V gene has CDR1 SGHNT and CDR2 YENEEA. The V gene end was trimmed by 5 bases and the J gene end by 3 bases; junction bases not matched to a gene: 15. This CDR3 region has 17 residues. CDR3 amino acids: CASSPRVPGQEYYEQYF. The CDR3 region has the DNA TGTGCCAGCAGCCCTCGAGTTCCGGGACAGGAATACTACGAGCAGTACTTC.

The CDR3 sequence is CASSLAPLHTDTQYF. For the CDR3, the DNA is TGTGCCAGCAGCTTAGCTCCCTTACACACAGATACGCAGTATTTT. The chain carries TRBV11-2 and TRBJ2-3, with D uncertain. CDR3 length: 15 amino acids. V lost 1 base to trimming and J lost 2 bases, with 10 bases between them. In germline, CDR1 is SGHAT, CDR2 FQNNGV.

This clone has only one observation. V usage is TRBV15 and J usage is TRBJ2-7, with D tentatively TRBD1 (6 bases). V gave up 1 base and J gave up 4 bases, with 8 bases separating them. The germline V gene has CDR1 LNHNV and CDR2 YYDKDF (reference sequence). The CDR3 runs 13 residues. CDR3 bases: TGTGCCACCAGCAGAGGGACAGATTACGAGCAGTACTTC. It codes for CATSRGTDYEQYF.

The V and J genes are TRBV10-1 and TRBJ2-5; maybe TRBD1 (6 bases). The CDR3 spans 14 residues. V lost 2 bases to trimming and J lost 4 bases, with 11 bases between them. Per the germline V gene, CDR1 is WNHNN and CDR2 is SYGVQD (reference sequence). In DNA form, the CDR3 reads TGCGCCAGCAGTGAGGACAGGCTTGGAGAGACCCAGTACTTC. Protein sequence: CASSEDRLGETQYF.

The chain links TRBV7-8 to TRBJ1-1; 10 bases agree with TRBD1. J gave up 4 bases and V 6 bases, and 11 bases lay outside the gene matches. The germline V gene encodes CDR1 SGHVS and CDR2 FQNEAQ. This CDR3 has 16 residues. CDR3 sequence reads: CASRSNLRTGGTEAFF. The CDR3, as DNA: TGTGCCAGCAGATCCAATTTGAGGACAGGGGGCACTGAAGCTTTCTTT.

V usage is TRBV7-9 and J usage is TRBJ1-6, with TRBD1 matching 8 bases. Trimming at V came to 4 bases and at J to 9 bases, leaving 5 bases not matched to a gene. Germline V gene lookup returns CDR1 SEHNR and CDR2 FQNEAQ (reference sequence). This CDR3 is built from 14 residues. Here the CDR3 reads CASSSDRGISPLHF. CDR3 coding DNA: TGTGCCAGCAGCTCCGACAGGGGAATTTCACCCCTCCACTTT.

The V call is TRBV6-5, the J call TRBJ2-3, with a weak D call TRBD1 (6 bases). The germline gives CDR1 MNHEY, CDR2 SVGAGI. This CDR3 has 14 amino acids. The V end was cut by 4 bases, the J end by 0 bases, with 8 bases between. The CDR3: CASSFDRSTDTQYF. CDR3 DNA sequence: TGTGCCAGCAGTTTCGACAGGAGCACAGATACGCAGTATTTT.

The chain combines TRBV2 with TRBJ2-7; D is uncertain. This CDR3 has 13 amino acids. Germline CDR1 SNHLY, CDR2 FYNNEI. Deletions cut 8 bases from V and 0 bases from J, with 11 bases between. The CDR3 loop reads CASGQINSYEQYV. CDR3 nucleotides: TGTGCCAGCGGGCAAATAAACTCCTACGAGCAGTACGTC.

This chain uses TRBV6-6 with TRBJ2-5; tentative D call: TRBD2 (5 bases). Per the germline V gene, CDR1 is MNHNY and CDR2 is SVGAGI (reference sequence). The V end was cut by 0 bases, the J end by 2 bases, with 10 bases between. This CDR3 is built from 15 residues. The DNA for the CDR3 is TGTGCCAGCAGTTACTCCGGGAACGGGCAAGAGACCCAGTACTTC. Amino acids: CASSYSGNGQETQYF.

The V gene is TRBV5-6, the J gene TRBJ1-3; D might be TRBD1 (6 bases). The CDR3 spans 15 residues. V lost 4 bases to trimming and J lost 4 bases, with 15 bases between them. In germline, CDR1 is SGHDT, CDR2 YYEEEE. CDR3 residues: CASSLIQGSGNTIYF. CDR3 coding DNA: TGTGCCAGCAGCCTAATACAGGGTTCCGGAAACACCATATATTTT.